This T cell receptor (beta chain) comes out of a study of CD8+CD57+ T cells in acquired aplastic anemia. Turning to the study itself: Approximately 10 million reads were obtained on average for healthy donor CD4+ cells. General study points: Patients and controls had CD8+ Simpson's diversity values that were not significantly distinct. There were twenty-nine CD8+ CDR3 sequences that occurred in both patients and controls.

Germline V gene data show CDR1 as SQVTM and CDR2 as ANQGSEA. The junction had 12 bases not matched to a gene; V was cut back by 6 bases and J by 5 bases. The CDR3 loop spans 14 amino acids. Regarding this clonotype: The antigen is not known.

Genomic DNA, the template, was used for profiling of the TCR beta VDJ and CDR3. TCRdb independently ran MiXCR on the reads; one entry per CDR3 protein. The repertoire holds about 160,000 distinct CDR3 sequences, roughly 48% seen once, with 1.1% in the top ten. Sequenced input: sorted CD4+, CD8+, or CD8+CD57+ T cells (not recorded which) from PBMCs. The TCR sequence derives from a human donor in good health. This chain uses TRBV29-1 with TRBJ1-1; 7 bases fit TRBD1. The CDR3 protein is CSVSSTQGRTEAFF. For the CDR3, the DNA is TGCAGCGTGTCCTCCACACAGGGGCGGACTGAAGCTTTCTTT. The full variable domain, its missing parts supplied by reference TRBV29-1 and TRBJ1-1, is SAVISQKPSRDICQRGTSLTIQCQVDSQVTMMFWYRQQPGQSLTLIATANQGSEATYESGFVIDKFPISRPNLTFSTLTVSNMSPEDSSIYLCSVSSTQGRTEAFFGQGTRLTVV.